A single sample is the source of the 13 T cell receptor beta chains below, sequenced in a study of T-cell memory formation after mild COVID-19. TCRdb recomputed calls from the 5' RACE reads with MiXCR, one row per CDR3 protein. The repertoire holds 450,000 to 700,000 distinct CDR3 sequences, with roughly 18% as singletons. The sequenced sample was PBMCs or a T cell subset sorted from them (not recorded which). The receptors come from an adult woman who had mild COVID-19 (a few samples of this study predate the infection). Cell type and time point are not known.

The rearrangement joins TRBV15 to TRBJ2-3, with a possible D match to TRBD1 (6 bases). V gave up 3 bases and J gave up 2 bases, with 12 bases separating them. This CDR3 region has 15 residues. CDR1 is LNHNV and CDR2 is YYDKDF in the germline V gene (reference sequence). The CDR3 DNA reads TGTGCCACCAGCAGCCCCGGGGACACCACAGATACGCAGTATTTT. This encodes CATSSPGDTTDTQYF.

This clonotype has just a few counts. V gene TRBV6-1 combines with J gene TRBJ2-7, with D maybe TRBD1 (5 bases). CDR3 length: 15 residues. The germline V gene has CDR1 MNHNS and CDR2 SASEGT. Trimming removed 5 bases at V and 2 bases at J, with 16 bases between. The CDR3: CASSPGFGQAYEQYF. The CDR3 coding sequence is TGTGCCAGCAGTCCGGGTTTCGGACAAGCCTACGAGCAGTACTTC.

The chain recombines TRBV3-1 with TRBJ1-5; 7 nucleotides match TRBD1. Germline V gene sequence: CDR1 LGHDT, CDR2 YNNKEL (reference sequence). Trimming at V came to 0 bases and at J to 7 bases, leaving 3 bases not matched to a gene. The CDR3 length is 14 residues. The CDR3 sequence is CASSQDDRDQPQHF. The CDR3, as DNA: TGTGCCAGCAGCCAAGATGACAGGGACCAGCCCCAGCATTTT.

This clonotype was detected a few times. The V call is TRBV6-6, the J call TRBJ2-7, with 13 bases fitting TRBD2. Looked up from germline, CDR1 is MNHNY and CDR2 is SVGAGI (reference sequence). There are 17 residues in the CDR3. J lost 0 bases, V lost 4 bases, and 6 bases had no gene match. The DNA of the CDR3 is TGTGCCAGCAGTTTTGGACTAGCGGGGGCCTACTCCTACGAGCAGTACTTC. It is translated as CASSFGLAGAYSYEQYF.

This clonotype turned up a few times. This rearrangement joins TRBV6-5 to TRBJ2-2, with D possibly TRBD2 on 6 matching bases. The CDR3 runs 17 residues. The germline V gene has CDR1 MNHEY and CDR2 SVGAGI. The germline V and J ends were trimmed by 5 bases and 2 bases, with 18 bases remaining between them. The DNA for the CDR3 is TGTGCCAGCAGTCTACTTCCTAGCGAGTACAACACCGGGGAGCTGTTTTTT. This encodes CASSLLPSEYNTGELFF.

The CDR3: CASSPFGAATEAFF. The CDR3 region has the DNA TGTGCCAGCAGCCCCTTCGGGGCAGCCACTGAAGCTTTCTTT. V usage is TRBV12-3 or TRBV12-4 and J usage is TRBJ1-1; D possibly corresponds to TRBD1 (5 bases). The ends were cut back, 6 bases at V and 4 bases at J, with 15 bases in the middle. The CDR3 extends over 14 amino acids.

The sample holds a few counts of this clonotype. The CDR3 DNA reads as TGCAGTGCTTTTACCGGGACTAGCGGAAATGAGCAGTTCTTC. Translated: CSAFTGTSGNEQFF. This chain connects TRBV20-1 to TRBJ2-1; 11 nucleotides align to TRBD2. Germline V CDR1 and CDR2: DFQATT, SNEGSKA (reference sequence). The CDR3 is 14 residues long. After removal of 5 bases from V and 7 bases from J, the junction contained 7 bases not matched to a gene.

This clonotype was seen a few times. The chain carries TRBV5-1 and TRBJ2-3; 9 bases are a match to TRBD1. Germline V gives CDR1 SGHRS, CDR2 YFSETQ. The CDR3 runs 16 residues. Losses at the gene ends were 3 bases for V and 2 bases for J; bases not matched to a gene: 7. CDR3 nucleotide sequence: TGCGCCAGCAGCTCCTCCGGGACAGGGATCACAGATACGCAGTATTTT. Translating gives CASSSSGTGITDTQYF.

This clonotype showed up just a few times. The chain combines TRBV4-1 with TRBJ2-7; 9 bases agree with TRBD1. This CDR3 has 15 amino acids. The trim removed 3 bases at V and 5 bases at J, leaving 8 bases unmatched. Germline V gene data show CDR1 as MGHRA and CDR2 as YSYEKL. CDR3 in amino acids: CASSHAGQGSNEQYF. The CDR3 coding sequence is TGCGCCAGCAGCCATGCGGGACAGGGTTCCAACGAGCAGTACTTC.

The chain is built from TRBV4-1 and TRBJ2-1, with 15 bases matching TRBD2. This CDR3 has 20 amino acids. In germline, CDR1 is MGHRA, CDR2 YSYEKL. Trimming removed 1 base from V and 0 bases from J; junction bases left unmatched: 7. DNA for the CDR3: TGCGCCAGCAGCCAAGGCCGGGGACTAGCGGGGGGAAGCTCCTACAATGAGCAGTTCTTC. Amino acid sequence: CASSQGRGLAGGSSYNEQFF.

This clonotype was recorded at least ten times. CDR3: CASTPLGDQETQYF. The CDR3 region has the DNA TGCGCCAGCACCCCGCTGGGGGACCAAGAGACCCAGTACTTC. This chain connects TRBV5-1 to TRBJ2-5, with D tentatively TRBD1 or TRBD2 (5 bases each). Germline loops: CDR1 SGHRS, CDR2 YFSETQ. This CDR3 has 14 residues. The V end was cut by 6 bases, the J end by 0 bases, with 12 bases between.

V usage is TRBV20-1 and J usage is TRBJ2-3; unclear D gene. The germline gives CDR1 DFQATT, CDR2 SNEGSKA (reference sequence). The CDR3 consists of 12 residues. Deletions cut 6 bases from V and 6 bases from J, with 13 bases between. The CDR3 bases are TGCAGTGCAACCAAGGACCTTGATACGCAGTATTTT. It specifies CSATKDLDTQYF.

There are a few counts of this clonotype. V usage is TRBV28 and J usage is TRBJ2-7; 12 bases are shared with TRBD1. The CDR3 covers 15 residues. Germline V gene sequence: CDR1 MDHEN, CDR2 SYDVKM. The V segment lost 6 bases and the J segment 5 bases; nucleotides outside the gene matches: 8. The CDR3 spells CASSSRDRGRHEQYF. CDR3 nucleotide sequence: TGTGCCAGCAGCTCCCGGGACAGGGGGCGCCACGAGCAGTACTTC.